These T cell receptor beta chains were read from a single sample in a study of T-cell reconstitution after alpha-beta-depleted transplantation in children. Each CDR3 protein gets one entry after TCRdb re-called the PCR reads with MiXCR. The sample lists fewer than 250,000 distinct CDR3 sequences, around 7.5% seen once, with 6.3% in the top ten. Specimen: PBMCs, mostly from graft donor cells, collected 180 days after TCRalphabeta/CD19-depleted stem cell transplant. These receptor sequences come from a male patient aged 10-17 years who had a stem cell transplant for acute lymphoblastic leukemia, so the T cells may come from the graft donor. Each CDR3 is given with its conserved first and last residue. D genes are given only for firm matches. For some rows the clone size is stated as once, few or many, or as a class when expanded; others skip it.

J gene: TRBJ2-5
D gene: -
V gene: TRBV7-2
clone size: many
CDR3 protein: CASSEGLTWTQYF
CDR3 DNA: TGTGCCAGCAGCGAGGGCCTAACGTGGACCCAGTACTTC

J gene: TRBJ1-2
D gene: -
V gene: TRBV15
clone size: many
CDR3 protein: CATRRTVNYGYTF
CDR3 DNA: TGTGCCACCAGGCGGACAGTTAACTATGGCTACACCTTC

J gene: TRBJ2-2
D gene: TRBD2
V gene: TRBV11-2
clone size: few
CDR3 protein: CASSLIRGTRTGELFF
CDR3 DNA: TGTGCCAGCAGCTTGATTAGGGGGACTAGAACCGGGGAGCTGTTTTTT

J gene: TRBJ1-1
D gene: -
V gene: TRBV12-3/TRBV12-4
clone size: many
CDR3 protein: CASSLMSTREAFF
CDR3 DNA: TGTGCCAGCAGTTTAATGTCAACTCGAGAAGCTTTCTTT

J gene: TRBJ2-3
D gene: -
V gene: TRBV20-1
clone size: many
CDR3 protein: CSARQYTDTQYF
CDR3 DNA: TGCAGTGCTAGACAGTACACAGATACGCAGTATTTT

J gene: TRBJ2-3
D gene: -
V gene: TRBV18
clone size: few
CDR3 protein: CASFIRGTDTQYF
CDR3 DNA: TGTGCCAGCTTCATCAGGGGCACAGATACGCAGTATTTT

J gene: TRBJ2-5
D gene: -
V gene: TRBV19
clone size: -
CDR3 protein: CASSRLEGQETQYF
CDR3 DNA: TGTGCCAGTAGTCGTTTGGAGGGCCAAGAGACCCAGTACTTC

J gene: TRBJ1-5
D gene: -
V gene: TRBV12-3/TRBV12-4
clone size: many
CDR3 protein: CASSFAQGGPSWYKSQHF
CDR3 DNA: TGTGCCAGCAGTTTCGCGCAGGGAGGTCCATCTTGGTACAAGTCCCAGCATTTT

J gene: TRBJ2-3
D gene: -
V gene: TRBV20-1
clone size: many
CDR3 protein: CSATGEIPDTQYF
CDR3 DNA: TGCAGTGCTACGGGGGAGATCCCAGATACGCAGTATTTT

J gene: TRBJ2-5
D gene: -
V gene: TRBV11-1
clone size: -
CDR3 protein: CASSFDRRDAISRETQYF
CDR3 DNA: TGTGCCAGCAGCTTTGATCGCCGGGACGCAATTTCCCGTGAGACCCAGTACTTC

J gene: TRBJ2-3
D gene: -
V gene: TRBV11-2
clone size: many
CDR3 protein: CASSSPTGRTDTQYF
CDR3 DNA: TGTGCCAGCAGCTCTCCGACAGGTCGCACAGATACGCAGTATTTT

J gene: TRBJ2-5
D gene: TRBD2
V gene: TRBV7-9
clone size: many
CDR3 protein: CASSLVGTSEKTQYF
CDR3 DNA: TGTGCCAGCAGCTTAGTAGGCACTAGCGAAAAGACCCAGTACTTC

J gene: TRBJ2-4
D gene: -
V gene: TRBV19
clone size: few
CDR3 protein: CASSIREQRAKNIQYF
CDR3 DNA: TGTGCCAGTAGTATCAGGGAACAGAGAGCCAAAAACATTCAGTACTTC

J gene: TRBJ2-7
D gene: TRBD1
V gene: TRBV12-3/TRBV12-4
clone size: many
CDR3 protein: CASSFSGGAGSYEQYF
CDR3 DNA: TGTGCCAGCAGTTTCTCAGGGGGCGCGGGGTCCTACGAGCAGTACTTC

J gene: TRBJ1-3
D gene: -
V gene: TRBV11-1
clone size: many
CDR3 protein: CASSKYGSIRRTPGNTIYF
CDR3 DNA: TGTGCCAGCAGCAAATACGGAAGTATCCGGAGGACTCCTGGAAACACCATATATTTT

J gene: TRBJ1-1
D gene: -
V gene: TRBV4-3
clone size: many
CDR3 protein: CASSQGGFEAFF
CDR3 DNA: TGCGCCAGCAGCCAAGGGGGATTCGAAGCTTTCTTT

J gene: TRBJ1-2
D gene: -
V gene: TRBV28
clone size: many
CDR3 protein: CASQQGGTHYGYSF
CDR3 DNA: TGTGCCAGTCAACAGGGCGGTACCCACTATGGCTACTCCTTC

J gene: TRBJ1-3
D gene: -
V gene: TRBV7-9
clone size: many
CDR3 protein: CASSFTSRDPGNTIYF
CDR3 DNA: TGTGCCAGCAGCTTTACTTCCAGGGACCCTGGAAACACCATATATTTT

J gene: TRBJ2-7
D gene: TRBD1
V gene: TRBV12-3/TRBV12-4
clone size: many
CDR3 protein: CASSLAGTASYEQYF
CDR3 DNA: TGTGCCAGCAGTTTAGCCGGGACAGCCTCCTACGAGCAGTACTTC

J gene: TRBJ2-1
D gene: TRBD2
V gene: TRBV11-2
clone size: -
CDR3 protein: CASSTGLAASYNEQFF
CDR3 DNA: TGTGCCAGCAGCACGGGACTAGCGGCCTCCTACAATGAGCAGTTCTTC

J gene: TRBJ2-3
D gene: -
V gene: TRBV6-2/TRBV6-3
clone size: few
CDR3 protein: CASSASRLLSTDTQYF
CDR3 DNA: TGTGCCAGCAGTGCTTCTAGATTACTTAGCACAGATACGCAGTATTTT

J gene: TRBJ2-1
D gene: TRBD2
V gene: TRBV24-1
clone size: many
CDR3 protein: CATTGGWFNEQFF
CDR3 DNA: TGTGCCACCACGGGAGGATGGTTCAATGAGCAGTTCTTC

J gene: TRBJ1-6
D gene: -
V gene: TRBV4-3
clone size: many
CDR3 protein: CASSQVEGGNSPLHF
CDR3 DNA: TGCGCCAGCAGCCAAGTTGAGGGCGGCAATTCACCCCTCCACTTT

J gene: TRBJ1-5
D gene: -
V gene: TRBV7-9
clone size: -
CDR3 protein: CASSSSGRSNQPQHF
CDR3 DNA: TGTGCCAGCAGCTCCTCGGGACGGAGCAATCAGCCCCAGCATTTT

J gene: TRBJ2-7
D gene: -
V gene: TRBV14
clone size: many
CDR3 protein: CASSRSGSHRIPGQYF
CDR3 DNA: TGTGCCAGCAGCCGAAGCGGAAGTCATCGAATCCCCGGGCAGTACTTC

J gene: TRBJ2-5
D gene: TRBD2
V gene: TRBV12-3/TRBV12-4
clone size: many
CDR3 protein: CASSLIGTSGEETQYF
CDR3 DNA: TGTGCCAGCAGTTTAATCGGGACTAGCGGGGAAGAGACCCAGTACTTC

J gene: TRBJ1-2
D gene: -
V gene: TRBV29-1
clone size: few
CDR3 protein: CSVGQTNYGYTF
CDR3 DNA: TGCAGCGTTGGCCAGACCAACTATGGCTACACCTTC

J gene: TRBJ1-6
D gene: TRBD1
V gene: TRBV28
clone size: -
CDR3 protein: CASITGEGNSPHHF
CDR3 DNA: TGTGCCAGCATCACAGGGGAGGGTAATTCACCCCACCACTTT

J gene: TRBJ2-3
D gene: TRBD2
V gene: TRBV24-1
clone size: many
CDR3 protein: CATSDKGTSSVYTQYF
CDR3 DNA: TGTGCCACCAGTGACAAAGGGACTAGCTCCGTGTATACGCAGTATTTT

J gene: TRBJ1-2
D gene: TRBD1
V gene: TRBV11-1
clone size: many
CDR3 protein: CASSPQGVQAYGYTF
CDR3 DNA: TGTGCCAGCAGCCCGCAGGGGGTTCAGGCCTATGGCTACACCTTC

J gene: TRBJ2-7
D gene: TRBD1
V gene: TRBV5-1
clone size: many
CDR3 protein: CASSLGTGAWEQYF
CDR3 DNA: TGCGCCAGCAGCTTAGGGACAGGGGCGTGGGAGCAGTACTTC

J gene: TRBJ2-3
D gene: TRBD1
V gene: TRBV3-1
clone size: many
CDR3 protein: CASSQEDRGLSDTQYF
CDR3 DNA: TGTGCCAGCAGCCAAGAGGACAGGGGGCTGTCGGATACGCAGTATTTT

J gene: TRBJ2-1
D gene: TRBD2
V gene: TRBV20-1
clone size: many
CDR3 protein: CSARVGSGGPYEQFF
CDR3 DNA: TGCAGTGCTAGAGTCGGGTCGGGGGGGCCATATGAGCAGTTCTTC

J gene: TRBJ2-7
D gene: TRBD1
V gene: TRBV15
clone size: many
CDR3 protein: CATSRGRDRVYEQYF
CDR3 DNA: TGTGCCACCAGCCGAGGACGGGACAGAGTCTACGAGCAGTACTTC

J gene: TRBJ1-1
D gene: -
V gene: TRBV6-5
clone size: many
CDR3 protein: CASSYFQRGSEAFF
CDR3 DNA: TGTGCCAGCAGTTACTTCCAGAGGGGCTCCGAAGCTTTCTTT

J gene: TRBJ1-3
D gene: -
V gene: TRBV15
clone size: many
CDR3 protein: CATSRDQGSRNTIYF
CDR3 DNA: TGTGCCACCAGCAGAGATCAGGGATCGAGAAACACCATATATTTT

J gene: TRBJ2-7
D gene: -
V gene: TRBV28
clone size: once
CDR3 protein: CAIGPRGGLSSYEQYF
CDR3 DNA: TGTGCCATCGGCCCTCGTGGGGGCCTTAGCTCCTACGAGCAGTACTTC

J gene: TRBJ1-3
D gene: -
V gene: TRBV6-5
clone size: few
CDR3 protein: CASSYGAAEDTIYF
CDR3 DNA: TGTGCCAGCAGTTACGGGGCAGCCGAGGACACCATATATTTT

J gene: TRBJ2-5
D gene: -
V gene: TRBV5-5
clone size: many
CDR3 protein: CASGTWTDQETQYF
CDR3 DNA: TGTGCCAGCGGAACGTGGACGGACCAAGAGACCCAGTACTTC

J gene: TRBJ1-4
D gene: TRBD1
V gene: TRBV25-1
clone size: many
CDR3 protein: CASSASPGQGELFF
CDR3 DNA: TGTGCCAGCAGTGCCAGCCCGGGACAGGGGGAACTGTTTTTT

J gene: TRBJ1-6
D gene: -
V gene: TRBV7-2
clone size: many
CDR3 protein: CASSLQRFGYNSPLHF
CDR3 DNA: TGTGCCAGCAGCTTACAGAGATTCGGGTATAATTCACCCCTCCACTTT

J gene: TRBJ2-5
D gene: -
V gene: TRBV25-1
clone size: many
CDR3 protein: CASSQLPQETQYF
CDR3 DNA: TGTGCCAGCAGTCAACTACCTCAAGAGACCCAGTACTTC

J gene: TRBJ1-1
D gene: -
V gene: TRBV5-1
clone size: many
CDR3 protein: CASSLVDSPNTEAFF
CDR3 DNA: TGCGCCAGCAGCTTGGTCGACAGCCCGAACACTGAAGCTTTCTTT

J gene: TRBJ1-1
D gene: -
V gene: TRBV6-5
clone size: many
CDR3 protein: CASSYSRIPWGTEAFF
CDR3 DNA: TGTGCCAGCAGTTACTCGCGTATTCCGTGGGGCACTGAAGCTTTCTTT

J gene: TRBJ2-2
D gene: -
V gene: TRBV20-1
clone size: many
CDR3 protein: CSASLAGNTGELFF
CDR3 DNA: TGCAGTGCTAGCCTGGCGGGAAACACCGGGGAGCTGTTTTTT

J gene: TRBJ2-1
D gene: TRBD1
V gene: TRBV5-6
clone size: many
CDR3 protein: CASSWDRGTSYNEQFF
CDR3 DNA: TGTGCCAGCAGCTGGGACAGGGGCACCTCCTACAATGAGCAGTTCTTC